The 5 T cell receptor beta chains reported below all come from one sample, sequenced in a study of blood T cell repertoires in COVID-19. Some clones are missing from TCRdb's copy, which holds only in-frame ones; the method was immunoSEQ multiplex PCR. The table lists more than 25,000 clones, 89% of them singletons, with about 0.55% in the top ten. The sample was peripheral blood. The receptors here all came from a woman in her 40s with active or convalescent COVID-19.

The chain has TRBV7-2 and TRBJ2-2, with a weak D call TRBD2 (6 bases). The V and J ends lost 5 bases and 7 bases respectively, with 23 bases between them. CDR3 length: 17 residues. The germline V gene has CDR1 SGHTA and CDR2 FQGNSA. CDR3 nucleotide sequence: TGTGCCAGCAGCCCTGAAGGGCCCGGCGCGGGGATCGGGGAGCTGTTTTTT. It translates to CASSPEGPGAGIGELFF. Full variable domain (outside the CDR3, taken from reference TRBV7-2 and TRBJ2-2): GAGVSQSPSNKVTEKGKDVELRCDPISGHTALYWYRQSLGQGLEFLIYFQGNSAPDKSGLPSDRFSAERTGGSVSTLTIQRTQQEDSAVYLCASSPEGPGAGIGELFFGEGSRLTVL.

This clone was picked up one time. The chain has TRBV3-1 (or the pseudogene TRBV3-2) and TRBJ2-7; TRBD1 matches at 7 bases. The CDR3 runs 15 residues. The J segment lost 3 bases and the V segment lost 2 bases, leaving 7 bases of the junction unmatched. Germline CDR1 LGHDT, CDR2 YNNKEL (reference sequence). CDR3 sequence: CASSQTPGTDYEQYF. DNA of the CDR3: TGTGCCAGCAGCCAAACCCCCGGGACAGACTACGAGCAGTACTTC.

The DNA of the CDR3 is TGTGCCAGCAGCTTAATCGCAGGTCAGGTTAGCACAGATACGCAGTATTTT. Protein sequence: CASSLIAGQVSTDTQYF. The V and J genes are TRBV7-3 and TRBJ2-3; no reliable D call. V was pared by 1 base and J by 0 bases, with 14 bases between. The CDR3 is 17 residues long. Germline V CDR1 and CDR2: SGHTA, FQGTGA.

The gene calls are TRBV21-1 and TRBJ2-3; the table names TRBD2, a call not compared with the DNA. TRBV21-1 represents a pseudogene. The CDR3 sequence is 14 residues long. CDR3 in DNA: TGTGCCAGCAGCAGCGGCAGATTCACAGATACGCAGTATTTT. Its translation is CASSSGRFTDTQYF.

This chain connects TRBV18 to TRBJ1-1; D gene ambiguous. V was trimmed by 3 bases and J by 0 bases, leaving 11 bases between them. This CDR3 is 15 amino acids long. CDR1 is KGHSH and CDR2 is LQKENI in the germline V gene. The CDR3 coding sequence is TGTGCCAGCTCACCCATCTCCGAGCTGAACACTGAAGCTTTCTTT. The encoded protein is CASSPISELNTEAFF. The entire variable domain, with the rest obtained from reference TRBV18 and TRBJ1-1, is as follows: NAGVMQNPRHLVRRRGQEARLRCSPMKGHSHVYWYRQLPEEGLKFMVYLQKENIIDESGMPKERFSAEFPKEGPSILRIQQVVRGDSAAYFCASSPISELNTEAFFGQGTRLTVV.